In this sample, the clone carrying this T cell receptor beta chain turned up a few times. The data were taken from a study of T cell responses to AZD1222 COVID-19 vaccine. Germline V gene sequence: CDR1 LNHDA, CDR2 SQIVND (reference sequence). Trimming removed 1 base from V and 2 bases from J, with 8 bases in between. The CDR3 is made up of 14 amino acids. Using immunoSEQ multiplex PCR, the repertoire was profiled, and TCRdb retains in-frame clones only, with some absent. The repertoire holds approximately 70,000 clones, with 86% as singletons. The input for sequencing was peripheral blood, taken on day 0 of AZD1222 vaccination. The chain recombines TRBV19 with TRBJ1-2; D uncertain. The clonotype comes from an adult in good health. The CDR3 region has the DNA TGTGCCAGTAGTATAGGAGCGGGGAACTATGGCTACACCTTC. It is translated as CASSIGAGNYGYTF.